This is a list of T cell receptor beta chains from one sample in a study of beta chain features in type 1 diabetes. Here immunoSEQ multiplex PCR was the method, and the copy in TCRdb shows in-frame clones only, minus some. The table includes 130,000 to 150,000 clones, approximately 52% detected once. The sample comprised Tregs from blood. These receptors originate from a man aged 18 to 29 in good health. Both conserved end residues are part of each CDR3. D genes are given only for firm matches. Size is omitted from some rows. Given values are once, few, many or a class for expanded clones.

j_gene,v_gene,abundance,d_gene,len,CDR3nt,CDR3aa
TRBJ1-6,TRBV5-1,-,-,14,TGCGCCAGCAGCCCCGAAGGACAGCGGTCACCCCTCCACTTT,CASSPEGQRSPLHF
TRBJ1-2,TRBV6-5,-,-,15,TGTGCCAGCAGCAAGACCTTGGGGGGAGGCTATGGCTACACCTTC,CASSKTLGGGYGYTF
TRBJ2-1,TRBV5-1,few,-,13,TGCGCCAGCGGGACACAGGACCTGGATGAGCAGTTCTTC,CASGTQDLDEQFF
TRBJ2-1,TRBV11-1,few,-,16,TGTGCCAGCAGCTTAGGGGGAGGCATATCCTACAATGAGCAGTTCTTC,CASSLGGGISYNEQFF
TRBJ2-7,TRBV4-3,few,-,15,TGCGCCAGCAGCCAAGATAACGGCAGGGCCTGGGAGCAGTACTTC,CASSQDNGRAWEQYF
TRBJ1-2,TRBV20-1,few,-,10,TGCAGTGCTAGAAGTTCTAGCTACACCTTC,CSARSSSYTF
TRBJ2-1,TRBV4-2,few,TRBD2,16,TGTGCCAGCAGCCAAAGGCTCGCGGGAGGGAGGGATGAGCAGTTCTTC,CASSQRLAGGRDEQFF
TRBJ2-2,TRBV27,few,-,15,TGTGCCAGCTCCGGGCTACAGGGTATCACCGGGGAGCTGTTTTTT,CASSGLQGITGELFF
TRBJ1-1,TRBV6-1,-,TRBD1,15,TGTGCCAGCATTTTGACAGGGGCTCTCCGAGCTGAAGCTTTCTTT,CASILTGALRAEAFF
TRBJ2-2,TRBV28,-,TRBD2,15,TGTGCCAGCAAGATAGCGGGAGTGTTGTCCGGGGAGCTGTTTTTT,CASKIAGVLSGELFF
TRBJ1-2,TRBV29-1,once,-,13,TGCAGCGTTGAAGATCTTGGCAGGTATGGCTACACCTTC,CSVEDLGRYGYTF
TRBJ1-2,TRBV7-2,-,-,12,TGTGCCAGCAGCTCCCTCACGGGGGGCTACACCTTC,CASSSLTGGYTF
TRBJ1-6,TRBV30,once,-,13,TGTGCCTGGGGAGGACAGAGAAATTCACCCCTCCACTTT,CAWGGQRNSPLHF
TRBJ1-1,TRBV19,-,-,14,TGTGCCAGTAGTATGTGGGGGGATATGACTGAAGCTTTCTTT,CASSMWGDMTEAFF
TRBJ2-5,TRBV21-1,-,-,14,TGTGCCAGCAGCAAAGGGTGGACAGAAGAGACCCAGTACTTC,CASSKGWTEETQYF
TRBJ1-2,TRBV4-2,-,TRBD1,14,TGTGCCAGCAGCTCGGGGACAGGCAACTATGGCTACACCTTC,CASSSGTGNYGYTF
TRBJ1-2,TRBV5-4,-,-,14,TGTGCCAGCAGCTTGCCAGGGGATCAAGGTGGCTACACCTTC,CASSLPGDQGGYTF
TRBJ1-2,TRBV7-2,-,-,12,TGTGCCAGTCGGTCCGGGAGTGATGGCTACACCTTC,CASRSGSDGYTF
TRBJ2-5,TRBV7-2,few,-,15,TGTGCCAGCAGCTTAGCGGGGACTGGACAAGAGACCCAGTACTTC,CASSLAGTGQETQYF
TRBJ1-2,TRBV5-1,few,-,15,TGCGCCAGCAGCTTTCCGGGATCCCTTAACTATGGCTACACCTTC,CASSFPGSLNYGYTF
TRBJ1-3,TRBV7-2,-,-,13,TGTGCCAGCAGCCCAGGCTCTGGAAACACCATATATTTT,CASSPGSGNTIYF
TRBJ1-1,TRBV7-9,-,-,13,TGTGCCAGCAGCAAAACAGAGAACACTGAAGCTTTCTTT,CASSKTENTEAFF
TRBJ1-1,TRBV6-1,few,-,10,TGTGCCACACGACAGCAAGAAGCTTTCTTT,CATRQQEAFF
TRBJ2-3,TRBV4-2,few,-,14,TGTGCCAGCAGCCAAGATTTCGGCACAGATACGCAGTATTTT,CASSQDFGTDTQYF
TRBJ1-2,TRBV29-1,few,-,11,TGCATTGCGGGGAGAGTGGATGGCTACACCTTC,CIAGRVDGYTF
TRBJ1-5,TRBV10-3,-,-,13,TGTGCCATCGGGGCCAGCAACAATCAGCCCCAGCATTTT,CAIGASNNQPQHF
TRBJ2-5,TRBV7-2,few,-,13,TGTGCCAGCAGCTTTCTAAGGAGAGAGACCCAGTACTTC,CASSFLRRETQYF
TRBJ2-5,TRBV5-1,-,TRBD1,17,TGCGCCAGCAGCTGGGGCCGATACGCAGGGGGCGGGGAGACCCAGTACTTC,CASSWGRYAGGGETQYF
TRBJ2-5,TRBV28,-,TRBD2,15,TGTGCCAGCAGTATGTCTAGCGGGGCTCGCGAGACCCAGTACTTC,CASSMSSGARETQYF
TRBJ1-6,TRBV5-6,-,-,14,TGTGCCAGCAGCCGGGGGGGTATCGGTTCACCCCTCCACTTT,CASSRGGIGSPLHF
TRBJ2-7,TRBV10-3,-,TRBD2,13,TGTGCCATAAGTAGCGGGACCACCTACGAGCAGTACTTC,CAISSGTTYEQYF
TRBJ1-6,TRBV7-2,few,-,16,TGTGCCAGCAGGTCAGACAGTGGCTCCTATAATTCACCCCTCCACTTT,CASRSDSGSYNSPLHF
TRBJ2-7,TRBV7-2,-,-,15,TGTGCCAGCAGCCCCCTTAATCGGAGAGCCTACGAGCAGTACTTC,CASSPLNRRAYEQYF
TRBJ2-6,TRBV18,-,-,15,TGTGCCAGCTCACGTAACAGAGACGGGGCCAACGTCCTGACTTTC,CASSRNRDGANVLTF
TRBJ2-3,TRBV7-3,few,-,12,TGTGCCAGCAGCTTAACCCCTGATACGCAGTATTTT,CASSLTPDTQYF
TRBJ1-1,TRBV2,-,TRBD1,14,TGTGCCAGCACCAGGGACAGGGGAGACACTGAAGCTTCCTTT,CASTRDRGDTEASF
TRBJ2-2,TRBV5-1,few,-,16,TGCGCCAGCAGCCGTACCGGACAGACGAACACCGGGGAGCTGTTTTTT,CASSRTGQTNTGELFF
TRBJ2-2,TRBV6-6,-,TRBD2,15,TGTGCCATCACAACGGCGGGAGAGGGAACCGGGGAGCTGTTTTTT,CAITTAGEGTGELFF
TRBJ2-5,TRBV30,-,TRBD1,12,TGTGCCTGGAGCCAGGGGGCTGGGGAGCAGTACTTC,CAWSQGAGEQYF
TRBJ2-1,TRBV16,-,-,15,TGTGCCAGCAGCCAAAAAGGCGGGGCTTACAATGAGCAGTTCTTC,CASSQKGGAYNEQFF
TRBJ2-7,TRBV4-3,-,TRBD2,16,TGCGCCAGCAGCCAAGATCTAGTAGCGGGAGGATACGAGCAGTACTTC,CASSQDLVAGGYEQYF
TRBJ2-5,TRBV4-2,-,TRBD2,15,TGTGCCAGCAGCCCCGGGGGGGACCTCCAAGAGACCCAGTACTTC,CASSPGGDLQETQYF
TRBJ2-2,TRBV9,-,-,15,TGTGCCAGCAGCGTAGCCTCGAGAGCGGCCGGGGAGCTGTTTTTT,CASSVASRAAGELFF
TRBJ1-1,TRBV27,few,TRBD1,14,TGTGCCAGCAGTTTCCGGGACAGGGGGCCGGTAGCTTTCTTT,CASSFRDRGPVAFF
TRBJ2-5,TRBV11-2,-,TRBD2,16,TGTGCCAGCAGCTTAGATAGGGCGGGGGGAGTGGAGACCCAGTACTTC,CASSLDRAGGVETQYF
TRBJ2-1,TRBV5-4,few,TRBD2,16,TGTGCCAGCAGCAGGCGACTAGCGGGGGACCCCGATGAGCAGTTCTTC,CASSRRLAGDPDEQFF
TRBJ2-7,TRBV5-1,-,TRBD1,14,TGCGCCAGCAGCCCCGCCGGACAGGGCTACGAGCAGTACTTC,CASSPAGQGYEQYF
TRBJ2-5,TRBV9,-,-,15,TGTGCCAGCAGCGGGCACGGGACATCACAAGAGACCCAGTACTTC,CASSGHGTSQETQYF
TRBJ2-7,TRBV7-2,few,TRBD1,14,TGTGCCAGCAGCTTAGGGACAGGGATCTACGAGCAGTACTTC,CASSLGTGIYEQYF
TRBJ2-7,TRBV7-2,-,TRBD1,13,TGTGCCAGCAGCCCCGCACCCACCGGGACAGATATTTTC,CASSPAPTGTDIF
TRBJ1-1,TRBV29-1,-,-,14,TGCAGCGTTGGAGTACGGGCGGGGGGCACTGAAGCTTTCTTT,CSVGVRAGGTEAFF
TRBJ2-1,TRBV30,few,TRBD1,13,TGTGGGCTAAAGGGACAGGTCAACAATGAGCAGTTCTTC,CGLKGQVNNEQFF
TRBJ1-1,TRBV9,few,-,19,TGTGCCAGCAGCGCCCCTACTCCCGCCGGGCAGGGGAGCAACACTGAAGCTTTCTTT,CASSAPTPAGQGSNTEAFF
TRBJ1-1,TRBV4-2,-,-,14,TGTGCCAGCAGCCAAGTGAGGGGGGGAGTTGAAGCTTTCTTT,CASSQVRGGVEAFF
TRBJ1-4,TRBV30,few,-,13,TGTGCCTGGAAGCGGGGGCCAGGTGAAAAACTGTTTTTT,CAWKRGPGEKLFF